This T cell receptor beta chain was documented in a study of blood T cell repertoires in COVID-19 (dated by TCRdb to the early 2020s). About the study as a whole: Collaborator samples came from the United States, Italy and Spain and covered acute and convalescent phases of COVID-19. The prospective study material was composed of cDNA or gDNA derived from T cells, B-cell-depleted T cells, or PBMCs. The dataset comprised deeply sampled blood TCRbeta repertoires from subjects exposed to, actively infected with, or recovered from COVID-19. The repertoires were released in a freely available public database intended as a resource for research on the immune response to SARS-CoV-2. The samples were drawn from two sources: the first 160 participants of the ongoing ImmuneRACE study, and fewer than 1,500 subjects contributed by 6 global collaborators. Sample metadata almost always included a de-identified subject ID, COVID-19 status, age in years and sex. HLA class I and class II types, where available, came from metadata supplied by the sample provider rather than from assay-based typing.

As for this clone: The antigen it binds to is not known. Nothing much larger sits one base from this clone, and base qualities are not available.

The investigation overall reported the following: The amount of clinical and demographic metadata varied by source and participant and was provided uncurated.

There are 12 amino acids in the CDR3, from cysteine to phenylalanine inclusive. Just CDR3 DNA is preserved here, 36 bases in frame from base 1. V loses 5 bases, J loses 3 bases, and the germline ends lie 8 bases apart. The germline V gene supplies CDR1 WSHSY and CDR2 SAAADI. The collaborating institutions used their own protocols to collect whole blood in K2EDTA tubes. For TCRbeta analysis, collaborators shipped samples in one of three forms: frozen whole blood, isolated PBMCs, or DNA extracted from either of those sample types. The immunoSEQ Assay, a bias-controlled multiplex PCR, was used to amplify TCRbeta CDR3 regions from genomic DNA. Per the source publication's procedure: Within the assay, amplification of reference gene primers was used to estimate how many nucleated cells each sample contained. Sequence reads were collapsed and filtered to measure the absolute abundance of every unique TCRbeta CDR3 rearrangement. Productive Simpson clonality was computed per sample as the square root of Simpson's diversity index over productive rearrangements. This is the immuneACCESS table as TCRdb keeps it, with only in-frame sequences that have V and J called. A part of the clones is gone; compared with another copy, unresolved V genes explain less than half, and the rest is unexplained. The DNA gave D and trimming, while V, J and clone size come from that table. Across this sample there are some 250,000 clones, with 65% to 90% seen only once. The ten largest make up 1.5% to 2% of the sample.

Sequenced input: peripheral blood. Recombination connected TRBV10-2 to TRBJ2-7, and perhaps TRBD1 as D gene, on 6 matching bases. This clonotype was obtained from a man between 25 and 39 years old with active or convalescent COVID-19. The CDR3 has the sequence CASSTGNYEQYF. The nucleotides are TGCGCCAGCAGTACAGGGAACTACGAGCAGTACTTC.